This TCR beta chain was observed in a study of blood T cells in healthy people across ages. The V end was cut by 0 bases, the J end by 5 bases, with 16 bases between. Per the germline V gene, CDR1 is LNHNV and CDR2 is YYDKDF (reference sequence). This CDR3 spans 16 amino acids. A second PCR, run for 7 to 11 cycles, used a sample-barcoded 5' primer plus a J-beta primer mix. TCRdb re-derived calls from the 5' RACE reads in MiXCR, one entry per CDR3 protein. Here the sample spans around 800,000 distinct CDR3 sequences, 20% to 30% being singletons. The same sample was also studied in work on T cells of mothers and their children. This second study says: None of the identified T cell clones proved to be persistent microchimeric clones.

This sequence joins TRBV15 and TRBJ2-5; a weak D match, TRBD1 (6 bases). This receptor was identified in a boy aged 10-17 years in good health. The sample was blood. This CDR3 reads CATSRDAAQGWETQYF. As DNA, the CDR3 is TGTGCCACCAGCAGAGACGCGGCACAGGGTTGGGAGACCCAGTACTTC.